A single sample gave rise to the 25 T cell receptor beta chains below, sequenced in a study of shared clonotypes between healthy human individuals. In the naive CD8 group, cells lacked CD45RO and were positively selected for CCR7, so terminally differentiated effector memory CD45RA+ cells were left out. The data were produced by immunoSEQ multiplex PCR, yet TCRdb's version contains in-frame clones alone and is incomplete. The sample holds hundreds of thousands of clones, 95% to 98% seen once. Sequencing was carried out using naive CD8+ T cells sorted from blood. The receptor set was obtained from a man aged 30 to 39 in good health.

The rearrangement links TRBV9 to TRBJ2-3; 9 nucleotides align to TRBD2. Trimming at V came to 1 base and at J to 4 bases, leaving 13 bases not matched to a gene. Germline values: CDR1 SGDLS, CDR2 YYNGEE. There are 18 residues in the CDR3. Written as DNA, the CDR3 is TGTGCCAGCAGCGTATTGGCTAGCGGGACTAAGAACCCAGATACGCAGTATTTT. It yields the protein CASSVLASGTKNPDTQYF.

The rearrangement joins TRBV7-6 to TRBJ2-7; 8 bases are a match to TRBD1. The J segment lost 5 bases and the V segment lost 5 bases, leaving 11 bases of the junction unmatched. The CDR3 runs 15 residues. CDR1 is SGHVS and CDR2 is FNYEAQ in the germline V gene. In DNA, the CDR3 is TGTGCCAGCAGCCGAAGACAGGGGTCCCGAGACGAGCAGTACTTC. Protein sequence: CASSRRQGSRDEQYF.

The rearrangement uses TRBV5-1 and TRBJ2-7; D is undetermined. Trimming cost V 2 bases and J 0 bases, with 9 bases left between them. This CDR3 spans 14 amino acids. Per germline, CDR1 SGHRS and CDR2 YFSETQ. In DNA form, the CDR3 reads TGCGCCAGCAGCTTTCGAGGTGTCTCCTACGAGCAGTACTTC. This encodes CASSFRGVSYEQYF.

This clone appeared a single time. The chain joins TRBV28 to TRBJ1-5; tentative D call: TRBD1 (6 bases). The length of the CDR3 is 17 residues. The ends were cut back, 5 bases at V and 5 bases at J, with 22 bases in the middle. Germline V CDR1 and CDR2: MDHEN, SYDVKM. DNA of the CDR3: TGTGCCAGCAGTCAAACCGCTGACAGGCTCCCCCATCAGCCCCAGCATTTT. Translated: CASSQTADRLPHQPQHF.

The V and J genes are TRBV10-2 and TRBJ1-1; no definite D call. Trimming shortened V by 7 bases and J by 3 bases, and 15 bases separated the two germline ends. This CDR3 comprises 14 residues. Germline V gene data show CDR1 as WSHSY and CDR2 as SAAADI. The CDR3 DNA reads TGCGCCAGCACCCCCGGGAGGATGGACACTGAAGCTTTCTTT. Translated: CASTPGRMDTEAFF.

This clone was seen only once. The chain links TRBV30 to TRBJ2-7; D tentatively reads TRBD1 or TRBD2 (5 bases each). CDR1 and CDR2 from the germline V gene are GTSNPN and SVGIG (reference sequence). The CDR3 totals 14 residues. The V end lost 2 bases, the J end lost 1 base, and 12 bases lay between the germline ends. CDR3 region: CAWSFSGGSYEQYF. The DNA for the CDR3 is TGTGCCTGGAGTTTTAGTGGGGGATCCTACGAGCAGTACTTC.

The V gene is TRBV10-1, the J gene TRBJ2-2; 8 bases map to TRBD2. The CDR3 sequence is 12 residues long. CDR1 WNHNN and CDR2 SYGVQD come from the germline V gene (reference sequence). As DNA, the CDR3 is TGCGCAACCCGGGAGGGGTCCGGGGAGCTGTTTTTT. Protein sequence: CATREGSGELFF.

The chain recombines TRBV6-1 with TRBJ1-5; D may be TRBD1 (5 bases). The CDR3 consists of 15 residues. The V and J ends lost 7 bases and 1 base respectively, with 14 bases between them. Germline V gene lookup returns CDR1 MNHNS and CDR2 SASEGT. The CDR3 nucleotides are TGTGCCAGCAAAAAGGGACCGGGGAGCAATCAGCCCCAGCATTTT. It translates to CASKKGPGSNQPQHF.

V is TRBV7-9 and J is TRBJ2-5; the D gene is possibly TRBD1 (5 bases). The CDR3 has 12 amino acids. Trimming took off 5 bases at V and 4 bases at J, with 8 bases between the two ends. Germline values: CDR1 SEHNR, CDR2 FQNEAQ (reference sequence). As DNA, the CDR3 is TGTGCCAGCAGCGTTGACAGAGAGACCCAGTACTTC. It translates to CASSVDRETQYF.

V and J are TRBV5-1 and TRBJ1-1; the D is unclear. Trimming took 0 bases from V and 4 from J, leaving 10 bases between them. CDR3 length: 14 residues. Germline V CDR1 and CDR2: SGHRS, YFSETQ. The CDR3, as DNA: TGCGCCAGCAGCTTGGCCGACGTCGGCACTGAAGCTTTCTTT. Translating it yields CASSLADVGTEAFF.

The chain is built from TRBV13 and TRBJ2-5; D ambiguous. V lost 0 bases to trimming and J lost 1 base, with 6 bases between them. The germline gives CDR1 PRHDT, CDR2 FYEKMQ (reference sequence). The CDR3 totals 14 residues. The CDR3 coding sequence is TGTGCCAGCAGCTTAGGAGGATCCCAAGAGACCCAGTACTTC. Residues: CASSLGGSQETQYF.

This clone has just one count. This chain links TRBV13 with TRBJ1-2; possibly TRBD1 for D (5 bases). From germline, CDR1 is PRHDT and CDR2 FYEKMQ (reference sequence). The CDR3 spans 14 residues. Trimming stripped 0 bases from V and 4 bases from J, with 9 bases between. The CDR3 reads CASSLGGVGYGYTF. Written as DNA, the CDR3 is TGTGCCAGCAGCTTAGGAGGGGTAGGCTATGGCTACACCTTC.

This rearrangement joins TRBV7-2 to TRBJ2-3; D remains unclear. This CDR3 is 14 amino acids long. Germline V gives CDR1 SGHTA, CDR2 FQGNSA. The germline V and J ends were trimmed by 3 bases and 2 bases, with 9 bases remaining between them. CDR3 nucleotide sequence: TGTGCCAGCAGCTTCGCCAGCCCCACAGATACGCAGTATTTT. Amino acids: CASSFASPTDTQYF. Full variable domain (remainder filled in from reference TRBV7-2 and TRBJ2-3): GAGVSQSPSNKVTEKGKDVELRCDPISGHTALYWYRQSLGQGLEFLIYFQGNSAPDKSGLPSDRFSAERTGGSVSTLTIQRTQQEDSAVYLCASSFASPTDTQYFGPGTRLTVL.

V and J are TRBV6-1 and TRBJ2-2, with TRBD2 matching 7 bases. This CDR3 spans 16 amino acids. Trimming took 2 bases from V and 7 from J; bases not matched to a gene: 10. Germline V lookup: CDR1 MNHNS, CDR2 SASEGT. The CDR3 DNA reads TGTGCCAGCAGTGAACCGAGACTAGCAGTAAGCGGGGAGCTGTTTTTT. Translating it yields CASSEPRLAVSGELFF.

This clone has a single count. The chain recombines TRBV4-1 with TRBJ1-1, with D possibly being TRBD1 (6 bases). V shed 4 bases and J shed 0 bases, with 12 bases lying between them. The CDR3 runs to 15 residues. The V gene's germline CDR1 is MGHRA and CDR2 YSYEKL. The CDR3: CASSPRGQLNTEAFF. CDR3 nucleotides: TGCGCCAGCAGCCCCCGGGGACAACTGAACACTGAAGCTTTCTTT.

The J gene is TRBJ2-1, the V gene TRBV5-1, with TRBD2 matching 7 bases. Losses at the gene ends were 1 base for V and 8 bases for J; bases not matched to a gene: 6. The CDR3 loop spans 14 amino acids. Per the germline V gene, CDR1 is SGHRS and CDR2 is YFSETQ. CDR3 sequence reads: CASSLSGGVHEQFF. The DNA for the CDR3 is TGCGCCAGCAGCTTGTCGGGAGGAGTACATGAGCAGTTCTTC.

The V gene is TRBV9, the J gene TRBJ2-7, with D maybe TRBD1 (5 bases). The CDR3 totals 12 residues. Germline lookup yields CDR1 SGDLS and CDR2 YYNGEE. V was cut by 7 bases and J by 6 bases, with 14 bases left in between. The CDR3, as DNA: TGTGCCAGCGGTTCGGGCAGGGCCGAGCAGTACTTC. It is translated as CASGSGRAEQYF. The full variable domain, rest sourced from reference TRBV9 and TRBJ2-7, is DSGVTQTPKHLITATGQRVTLRCSPRSGDLSVYWYQQSLDQGLQFLIQYYNGEERAKGNILERFSAQQFPDLHSELNLSSLELGDSALYFCASGSGRAEQYFGPGTRLTVT.

The chain carries TRBV11-2 and TRBJ1-5; 9 bases line up with TRBD1. This CDR3 is 14 amino acids long. CDR1 is SGHAT and CDR2 is FQNNGV in the germline V gene. Trimming took 5 bases from V and 6 from J; bases not matched to a gene: 5. CDR3 nucleotides: TGTGCCAGCAGCGCGGGACAGGGAGTTCAGCCCCAGCATTTT. Its protein product is CASSAGQGVQPQHF.

As for this clone: Other DNA sequences in the same sample also yield this CDR3. The genes are TRBV7-2 and TRBJ2-5; 8 bases match TRBD2. Germline V gene lookup returns CDR1 SGHTA and CDR2 FQGNSA. V dropped 2 bases and J dropped 2; count of bases not matched to a gene: 4. CDR3 length equals 15 residues. The CDR3 spells CASSLRSGIQETQYF. DNA of the CDR3: TGTGCCAGCAGCTTACGTAGCGGGATACAAGAGACCCAGTACTTC.

The J gene is TRBJ2-1, the V gene TRBV5-4; 9 bases map to TRBD1. V dropped 4 bases and J dropped 6; count of bases not matched to a gene: 8. Germline CDR1 reads SGHNT; CDR2 reads YYREEE (reference sequence). The CDR3 extends over 15 amino acids. This CDR3 reads CASSTKQGAVNEQFF. CDR3 in DNA: TGTGCCAGCAGCACCAAACAGGGGGCGGTCAATGAGCAGTTCTTC.

This clone has just one count. V usage is TRBV9 and J usage is TRBJ2-7, with D possibly being TRBD1 (5 bases). The CDR3 covers 12 residues. V lost 3 bases and J lost 3, with 7 bases in between. The germline gives CDR1 SGDLS, CDR2 YYNGEE. CDR3 in DNA: TGTGCCAGCAGCGGGGGCGGCTACGAGCAGTACTTC. Translated: CASSGGGYEQYF. Full variable domain (missing parts from reference TRBV9 and TRBJ2-7): DSGVTQTPKHLITATGQRVTLRCSPRSGDLSVYWYQQSLDQGLQFLIQYYNGEERAKGNILERFSAQQFPDLHSELNLSSLELGDSALYFCASSGGGYEQYFGPGTRLTVT.

V usage is TRBV27 and J usage is TRBJ2-5; 12 bases match TRBD2. V trimming: 6 bases; J trimming: 2 bases; junction bases outside the gene matches: 4. The CDR3 loop spans 15 amino acids. Per germline, CDR1 MNHEY and CDR2 SMNVEV (reference sequence). This CDR3 reads CASRPLAGGQETQYF. Here the CDR3 DNA reads TGTGCCAGCAGGCCACTAGCGGGAGGACAAGAGACCCAGTACTTC.

The V call is TRBV10-3, the J call TRBJ1-5, with a possible D match to TRBD1 (5 bases). The CDR3 length is 13 residues. Per germline, CDR1 ENHRY and CDR2 SYGVKD. Trimming shortened V by 4 bases and J by 5 bases, and 9 bases separated the two germline ends. CDR3 nucleotide sequence: TGTGCCATCAGTGCACAGGCCGATCAGCCCCAGCATTTT. This encodes CAISAQADQPQHF.

The V call is TRBV19, the J call TRBJ1-2; D gene ambiguous. This CDR3 contains 16 residues. In germline, CDR1 is LNHDA, CDR2 SQIVND (reference sequence). Trimming removed 0 bases at V and 0 bases at J, with 11 bases between. This CDR3 reads CASSIEGGGPNYGYTF. The CDR3 DNA is TGTGCCAGTAGTATAGAAGGAGGAGGGCCTAACTATGGCTACACCTTC.

The chain carries TRBV5-1 and TRBJ2-5; D is unclear. This CDR3 region has 14 residues. Per germline, CDR1 SGHRS and CDR2 YFSETQ. Trimming took off 7 bases at V and 2 bases at J, with 15 bases between the two ends. The CDR3 region is CASPPRAEQETQYF. The CDR3, as DNA: TGCGCCAGCCCCCCTCGGGCGGAACAAGAGACCCAGTACTTC.